This T cell receptor (beta chain) stems from a study of CD8+CD57+ T cells in acquired aplastic anemia. CDR3 and TCR beta VDJ profiling relied on a genomic DNA template. Using its own MiXCR run on the reads, TCRdb lists one record per CDR3 protein. Of under 200,000 distinct CDR3 sequences in the sample, approximately 48% were seen once. CDR3 length equals 15 residues. The germline V gene has CDR1 DFQATT and CDR2 SNEGSKA (reference sequence). V lost 0 bases, J lost 2 bases, and 13 bases lay in between. It was patients with CD8+CD57+ cell expansion by flow cytometry who were chosen for sequencing. The chain joins TRBV20-1 to TRBJ1-1; tentative D call: TRBD1 (5 bases). Specimen: sorted CD4+, CD8+, or CD8+CD57+ T cells (not recorded which) from PBMCs. The origin of this receptor is a human donor with aplastic anemia. The CDR3 nucleotides are TGCAGTGCTAGAGATTGGGGGGACCCTAACACTGAAGCTTTCTTT. Translating it yields CSARDWGDPNTEAFF.